The table lists the clone carrying this T cell receptor (beta chain) with a few counts. The antigen is unknown. The sample is drawn from a study of CD8 T cells in ankylosing spondylitis. The CDR3 has 12 amino acids. Between the trimmed V and J ends, which lost 3 bases and 6 bases, there was a span of 8 bases. Germline V lookup: CDR1 DFQATT, CDR2 SNEGSKA (reference sequence). Overall study results and limits: Clones linked with disease were CD8+ and fairly uncommon in the peripheral blood. Seemingly characteristic of ankylosing spondylitis blood was a TCR beta motif consisting of roughly 8 highly homologous variants. Reportedly, matched ankylosing spondylitis synovial fluid was significantly enriched for disease-linked clones. A number of the motif variants had already been described in reactive arthritis synovial fluid and blood.

Scientists made TCR beta libraries using quantitative 5'-RACE with molecular barcodes. TCRdb used MiXCR to reprocess the 5' RACE reads, holding one entry per CDR3 protein. Counted here are just under 550,000 distinct CDR3 sequences, roughly 13% occurring once; the ten biggest clones make up around 7%. V gene TRBV20-1 combines with J gene TRBJ2-2; D is uncertain. The sample taken for sequencing was blood, either unsorted or a sorted T cell fraction (not recorded which). The receptor comes from a male donor with ankylosing spondylitis. The CDR3 is CSASLTPGELFF. CDR3 nucleotides: TGCAGTGCTAGCTTGACCCCCGGGGAGCTGTTTTTT.